Listed below are T cell receptor beta chains from one sample, sequenced in a study of blood T cell repertoires in COVID-19. Clones were sequenced by immunoSEQ multiplex PCR, and TCRdb holds only the in-frame ones, with some missing. The table shows 200,000 or so clones, with less than 90% occurring only once. The material sequenced was peripheral blood. The receptors stem from an elderly woman with COVID-19, enrolled during active disease. CDR3s include the opening cysteine and the closing phenylalanine or tryptophan. The order of the fields is J gene, clone size, D gene, V gene, CDR3 DNA, CDR3 protein. D genes are given only for firm matches. The size field is filled for only some rows; it gives once, few, many or a size class.

j_gene: TRBJ1-3; abundance: few; d_gene: TRBD1; v_gene: TRBV7-2; CDR3nt: TGTGCCAGCAGCACGGGACAGCGTTACTCTGGAAACACCATATATTTT; CDR3aa: CASSTGQRYSGNTIYF
j_gene: TRBJ1-2; abundance: NA; d_gene: NA; v_gene: TRBV28; CDR3nt: TGTGCCAGCAGGCCGAGCGGGTACTATGGCTACACCTTC; CDR3aa: CASRPSGYYGYTF
j_gene: TRBJ2-2; abundance: NA; d_gene: NA; v_gene: TRBV6-5; CDR3nt: TGTGCCAGTAGACAGGTCGCGAACACCGGGGAGCTGTTTTTT; CDR3aa: CASRQVANTGELFF
j_gene: TRBJ1-1; abundance: few; d_gene: NA; v_gene: TRBV29-1; CDR3nt: TGCAGCGTTGTTGGTCAGATGAACACTGAAGCTTTCTTT; CDR3aa: CSVVGQMNTEAFF
j_gene: TRBJ1-1; abundance: NA; d_gene: NA; v_gene: TRBV2; CDR3nt: NA; CDR3aa: CASTTPSTVAGEAFF
j_gene: TRBJ1-5; abundance: NA; d_gene: NA; v_gene: TRBV7-8; CDR3nt: TGTGCCAGCAGCAAAACAGACCACAATCAGCCCCAGCATTTT; CDR3aa: CASSKTDHNQPQHF
j_gene: TRBJ1-5; abundance: NA; d_gene: NA; v_gene: TRBV20-1; CDR3nt: TGCAGTGCTAGTTTAGGGGGGGCGGTTGTTCAGCCCCAGCATTTT; CDR3aa: CSASLGGAVVQPQHF
j_gene: TRBJ1-5; abundance: NA; d_gene: NA; v_gene: TRBV3-1/TRBV3-2; CDR3nt: TGTGCCAGCAGCCAGGGGGCTTATCAGCCCCAGCATTTT; CDR3aa: CASSQGAYQPQHF
j_gene: TRBJ1-1; abundance: NA; d_gene: NA; v_gene: TRBV18; CDR3nt: TGTGCCAGCTCACCGAAACAGGGCGGTGGCACTGAAGCTTTCTTT; CDR3aa: CASSPKQGGGTEAFF
j_gene: TRBJ2-3; abundance: NA; d_gene: NA; v_gene: TRBV11-3; CDR3nt: TGTGCCAGCAGCTTAGAAGGAGACAGCACAGATACGCAGTATTTT; CDR3aa: CASSLEGDSTDTQYF
j_gene: TRBJ2-2; abundance: NA; d_gene: TRBD2; v_gene: TRBV6-1; CDR3nt: TGTGCCAGCAGTGCCCTCCTCGGACTAGCGGGGGGACCCGGGAACGGGGAGCTGTTTTTT; CDR3aa: CASSALLGLAGGPGNGELFF
j_gene: TRBJ1-5; abundance: NA; d_gene: NA; v_gene: TRBV3-1/TRBV3-2; CDR3nt: TGTGCCAGCAGCCAAGGTGTATCAGGGGATCAGCCCCAGCATTTT; CDR3aa: CASSQGVSGDQPQHF
j_gene: TRBJ2-2; abundance: NA; d_gene: NA; v_gene: TRBV28; CDR3nt: TGTGCCAGCACATCTACAGGGACCACCGGGGAGCTGTTTTTT; CDR3aa: CASTSTGTTGELFF
j_gene: TRBJ1-3; abundance: once; d_gene: NA; v_gene: TRBV2; CDR3nt: TGTGCCAGCAGAGAGCTTGGAAACACCATATATTTT; CDR3aa: CASRELGNTIYF
j_gene: TRBJ1-3; abundance: once; d_gene: NA; v_gene: TRBV6-5; CDR3nt: TGTGCCACCTATTCCGGAGGCTCTGGAAACACCATATATTTT; CDR3aa: CATYSGGSGNTIYF
j_gene: TRBJ2-5; abundance: few; d_gene: TRBD1; v_gene: TRBV7-9; CDR3nt: TGTGCCAGCAGCTTCCCGACAGGGCATGTCGAGACCCAGTACTTC; CDR3aa: CASSFPTGHVETQYF
j_gene: TRBJ1-2; abundance: NA; d_gene: NA; v_gene: TRBV5-1; CDR3nt: TGCGCCAGCAGCTTGGTGGGACACCGGGAAGACGGCTACACCTTC; CDR3aa: CASSLVGHREDGYTF
j_gene: TRBJ1-1; abundance: few; d_gene: NA; v_gene: TRBV20-1; CDR3nt: TGCAGTGCCGGAGGAGGGAAAGAAGCTTTCTTT; CDR3aa: CSAGGGKEAFF
j_gene: TRBJ2-3; abundance: NA; d_gene: NA; v_gene: TRBV7-2; CDR3nt: TGTGCCAGCAGTTGGCGGGGGCCTAGCACAGATACGCAGTATTTT; CDR3aa: CASSWRGPSTDTQYF
j_gene: TRBJ2-5; abundance: NA; d_gene: TRBD1; v_gene: TRBV7-3; CDR3nt: TGTGCCAGCAGGTTGACAGGGGGCAGGGAGACCCAGTACTTC; CDR3aa: CASRLTGGRETQYF
j_gene: TRBJ2-3; abundance: NA; d_gene: NA; v_gene: TRBV28; CDR3nt: TGTGCCAGCAGTTTCAGGAGCACAGATACGCAGTATTTT; CDR3aa: CASSFRSTDTQYF
j_gene: TRBJ1-2; abundance: NA; d_gene: TRBD1; v_gene: TRBV18; CDR3nt: TGTGCCAGCTCACCAAGGACAGGCATCGATTGGGGCTACACCTTC; CDR3aa: CASSPRTGIDWGYTF
j_gene: TRBJ1-3; abundance: NA; d_gene: NA; v_gene: TRBV27; CDR3nt: TGTGCCAGCAGCACTAACAGGGCTGGAAACACCATATATTTT; CDR3aa: CASSTNRAGNTIYF
j_gene: TRBJ2-6; abundance: NA; d_gene: TRBD2; v_gene: TRBV4-1; CDR3nt: TGCGCCAGCAGCCAGGGGGGGGCTGGGGCCAACGTCCTGACTTTC; CDR3aa: CASSQGGAGANVLTF
j_gene: TRBJ1-5; abundance: NA; d_gene: TRBD1; v_gene: TRBV28; CDR3nt: TGTGCCAGCACCGCGGGACAGGGCAGTCAGCCCCAGCATTTT; CDR3aa: CASTAGQGSQPQHF
j_gene: TRBJ2-2; abundance: few; d_gene: TRBD2; v_gene: TRBV6-2/TRBV6-3; CDR3nt: TGTGCCAGCACCCCCCGGTTCGAAGCGTGGCTAGCGGGTTCGAACACCGGGGAGCTGTTTTTT; CDR3aa: CASTPRFEAWLAGSNTGELFF
j_gene: TRBJ1-2; abundance: NA; d_gene: NA; v_gene: TRBV28; CDR3nt: TGTGCCAGCAGTTTAACGACGGAGAACTATGGCTACACCTTC; CDR3aa: CASSLTTENYGYTF
j_gene: TRBJ2-2; abundance: NA; d_gene: NA; v_gene: TRBV6-6; CDR3nt: TGTGCCAGCAGGCGGGACAGCCGAAACACCGGGGAGCTGTTTTTT; CDR3aa: CASRRDSRNTGELFF
j_gene: TRBJ2-5; abundance: NA; d_gene: NA; v_gene: TRBV5-4; CDR3nt: TGTGCCAGCAGCTTTACCCTAGGGGCCCAAGAGACCCAGTACTTC; CDR3aa: CASSFTLGAQETQYF
j_gene: TRBJ1-6; abundance: NA; d_gene: TRBD1; v_gene: TRBV6-2/TRBV6-3; CDR3nt: TGTGCCAGCACCCCGGAGGGACAGGGCAATTCACCCCTCCACTTT; CDR3aa: CASTPEGQGNSPLHF
j_gene: TRBJ1-2; abundance: once; d_gene: TRBD1; v_gene: TRBV19; CDR3nt: TGTGCCAGTAGTCCCGGGACAGGGTCGTCGGTGGCCACCTTC; CDR3aa: CASSPGTGSSVATF
j_gene: TRBJ1-4; abundance: NA; d_gene: NA; v_gene: TRBV19; CDR3nt: TGTGCCAGTAGCGGGCAGGGAGGTGAAAAACTGTTTTTT; CDR3aa: CASSGQGGEKLFF
j_gene: TRBJ2-3; abundance: once; d_gene: TRBD1; v_gene: TRBV19; CDR3nt: TGTGCCAGTAGTTTACTCACAGGGGGCACAGATACGCAGTATTTT; CDR3aa: CASSLLTGGTDTQYF
j_gene: TRBJ2-5; abundance: once; d_gene: NA; v_gene: TRBV10-2; CDR3nt: TGCACCAGCAGTGAGTCACCCCGGGTGGAGACCCAGTACTTC; CDR3aa: CTSSESPRVETQYF
j_gene: TRBJ1-2; abundance: NA; d_gene: NA; v_gene: TRBV19; CDR3nt: TGTGCCAGCAATAGGGGGGGATACTATGGCTACACCTTC; CDR3aa: CASNRGGYYGYTF
j_gene: TRBJ1-4; abundance: NA; d_gene: NA; v_gene: TRBV5-1; CDR3nt: TGCGCCAGCAGCTGGACGGAACAGGGAACTAATGAAAAACTGTTTTTT; CDR3aa: CASSWTEQGTNEKLFF